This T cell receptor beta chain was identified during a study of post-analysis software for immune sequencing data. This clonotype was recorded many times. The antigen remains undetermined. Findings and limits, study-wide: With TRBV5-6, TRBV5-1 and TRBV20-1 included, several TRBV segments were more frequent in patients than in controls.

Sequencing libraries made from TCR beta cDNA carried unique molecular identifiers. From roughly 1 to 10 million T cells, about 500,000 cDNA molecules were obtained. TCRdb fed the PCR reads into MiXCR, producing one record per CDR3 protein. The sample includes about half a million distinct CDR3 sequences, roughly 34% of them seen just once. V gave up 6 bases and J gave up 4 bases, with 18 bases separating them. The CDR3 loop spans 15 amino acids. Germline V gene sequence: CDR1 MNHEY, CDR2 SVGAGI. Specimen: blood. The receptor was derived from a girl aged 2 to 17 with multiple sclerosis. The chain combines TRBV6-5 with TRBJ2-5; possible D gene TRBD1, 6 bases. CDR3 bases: TGTGCCAGCAGGGCCGGGACACGAAACCTAGAGACCCAGTACTTC. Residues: CASRAGTRNLETQYF.